The entry below gives a single T cell receptor (beta chain) sequence along with its context. The CDR3 spans 16 residues. V was shortened by 2 bases and J by 0 bases, with 14 bases between the two germline ends. From germline, CDR1 is SGHRS and CDR2 YFSETQ. It was during active infection that Seattle patients were enrolled and then longitudinally followed. In the study's own analysis: Estimated nucleated cell counts came from reference gene primer amplification. TCRdb's table, derived via immunoSEQ multiplex PCR, lists solely in-frame clones and lacks some. V, J and clone size were drawn from that table, and D and trimming were deduced from the DNA. Here the sample spans over 85,000 clones, about 90% being singletons. The entry originates in a study of blood T cell repertoires in COVID-19. On the study more broadly: The United States, Italy and Spain supplied acute and convalescent COVID-19 samples. The analysed material was cDNA or gDNA that came from T cells, B-cell-depleted T cells, or PBMCs.

The rearrangement joins TRBV5-1 to TRBJ1-1; maybe TRBD1 (6 bases). The receptor was derived from a woman aged 50 to 60 with COVID-19, enrolled during active disease. Sequenced input: peripheral blood. DNA for the CDR3: TGCGCCAGCAGCTTAGGCCCGGGGGGCCTGAACACTGAAGCTTTCTTT. Translation: CASSLGPGGLNTEAFF.